This TCR beta chain was sequenced in a study of sequential checkpoint blockade in melanoma. Across the whole study: TCRbeta immunosequencing was performed on DNA from over 90 pretreatment melanoma tumor samples. About two dozen patients had tumor biopsies before treatment and at week 13.

The CDR3 has 14 residues. V was clipped by 5 bases and J by 4 bases, with 12 bases between them. Looked up from germline, CDR1 is SGHRS and CDR2 is YFSETQ. As for this clone: As yet, its antigen is unknown.

Treatment in this sample: randomized to nivolumab then ipilimumab (arm A) or the reverse (arm B). Measured with immunoSEQ multiplex PCR; TCRdb has only the in-frame clones, and not every one. This repertoire shows about 9,300 clones, about 26% found once; its top ten account for roughly 20%. Study outcomes and limitations: Response in arm A was associated with pretreatment TIL clonality.

The TCR comes from a human donor with melanoma. The sequencing used tumor tissue (inferred from file names), collected from a patient given nivolumab and ipilimumab in sequence. This rearrangement joins TRBV5-1 to TRBJ1-4; possibly TRBD1 for D (5 bases). The DNA of the CDR3 is TGCGCCAGCAGACCTGACAGTAATAATGAAAAACTGTTTTTT. As protein: CASRPDSNNEKLFF.